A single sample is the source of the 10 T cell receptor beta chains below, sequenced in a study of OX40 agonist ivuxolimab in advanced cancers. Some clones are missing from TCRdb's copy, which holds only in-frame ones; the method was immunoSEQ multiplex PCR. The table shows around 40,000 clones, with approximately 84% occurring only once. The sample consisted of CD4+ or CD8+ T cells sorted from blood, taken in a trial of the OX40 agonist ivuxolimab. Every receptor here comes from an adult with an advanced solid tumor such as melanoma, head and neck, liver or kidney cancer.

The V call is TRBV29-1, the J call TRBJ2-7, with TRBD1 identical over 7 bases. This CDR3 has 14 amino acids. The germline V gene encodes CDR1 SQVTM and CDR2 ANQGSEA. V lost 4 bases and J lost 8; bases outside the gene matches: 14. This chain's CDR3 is CSVVIRQGGTQQYF. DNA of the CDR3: TGCAGCGTTGTGATACGACAGGGTGGGACCCAGCAGTACTTC.

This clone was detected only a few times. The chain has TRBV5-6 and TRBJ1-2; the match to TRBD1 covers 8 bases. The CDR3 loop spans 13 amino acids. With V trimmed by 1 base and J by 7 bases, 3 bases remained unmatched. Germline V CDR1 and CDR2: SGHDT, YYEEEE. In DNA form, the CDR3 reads TGTGCCAGCAGCTTGCCCACAGGGGGTGGCTACACCTTC. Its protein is CASSLPTGGGYTF.

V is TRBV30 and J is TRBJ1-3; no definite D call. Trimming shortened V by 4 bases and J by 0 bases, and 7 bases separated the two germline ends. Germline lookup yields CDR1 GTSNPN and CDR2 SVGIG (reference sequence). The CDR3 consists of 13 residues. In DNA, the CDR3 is TGTGCCTGGAACCCGAGCTCTGGAAACACCATATATTTT. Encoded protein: CAWNPSSGNTIYF.

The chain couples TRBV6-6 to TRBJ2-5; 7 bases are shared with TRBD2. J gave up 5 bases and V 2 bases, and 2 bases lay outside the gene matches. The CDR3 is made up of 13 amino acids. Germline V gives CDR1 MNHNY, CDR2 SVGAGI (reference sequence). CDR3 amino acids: CASSYGEGETQYF. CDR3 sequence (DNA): TGTGCCAGCAGTTACGGGGAGGGTGAGACCCAGTACTTC.

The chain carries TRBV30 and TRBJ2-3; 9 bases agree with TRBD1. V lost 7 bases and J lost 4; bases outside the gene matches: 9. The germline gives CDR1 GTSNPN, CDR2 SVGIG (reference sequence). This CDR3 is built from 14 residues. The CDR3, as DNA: TGTGCCTCAACAGGGGGCGGCCTGGCAGATACGCAGTATTTT. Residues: CASTGGGLADTQYF.

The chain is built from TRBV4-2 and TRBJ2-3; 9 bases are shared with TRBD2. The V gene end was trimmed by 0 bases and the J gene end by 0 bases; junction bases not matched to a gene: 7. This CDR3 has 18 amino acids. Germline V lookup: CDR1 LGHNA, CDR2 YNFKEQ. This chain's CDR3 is CASSQDPAGGSSTDTQYF. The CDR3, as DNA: TGTGCCAGCAGCCAAGATCCTGCGGGAGGGAGTAGCACAGATACGCAGTATTTT.

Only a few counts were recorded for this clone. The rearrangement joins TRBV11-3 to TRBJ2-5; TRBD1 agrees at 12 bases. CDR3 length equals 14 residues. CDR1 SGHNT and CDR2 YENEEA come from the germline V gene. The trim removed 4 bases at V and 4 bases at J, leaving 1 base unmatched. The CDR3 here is CASSWGQGAETQYF. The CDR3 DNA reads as TGTGCCAGCAGCTGGGGACAGGGGGCAGAGACCCAGTACTTC.

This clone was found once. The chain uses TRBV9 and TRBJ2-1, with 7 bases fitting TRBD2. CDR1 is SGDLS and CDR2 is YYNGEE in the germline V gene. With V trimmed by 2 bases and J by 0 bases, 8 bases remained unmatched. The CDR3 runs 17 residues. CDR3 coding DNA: TGTGCCAGCAGCGTTACTAGCGTCTCCCGCTCCTACAATGAGCAGTTCTTC. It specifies CASSVTSVSRSYNEQFF.

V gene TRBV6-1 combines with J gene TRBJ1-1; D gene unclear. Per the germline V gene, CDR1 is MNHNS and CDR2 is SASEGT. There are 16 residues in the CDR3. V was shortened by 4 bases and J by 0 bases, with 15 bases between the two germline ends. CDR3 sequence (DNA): TGTGCCAGCAGTGGGCAGACTGTCGGCATGAACACTGAAGCTTTCTTT. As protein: CASSGQTVGMNTEAFF.

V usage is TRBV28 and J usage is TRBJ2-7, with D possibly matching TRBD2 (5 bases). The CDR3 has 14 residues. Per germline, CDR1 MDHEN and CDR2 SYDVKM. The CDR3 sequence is CVSSPEERHYEQYF. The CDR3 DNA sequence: TGTGTCTCCTCCCCGGAGGAGCGACACTACGAGCAGTACTTC.